These T cell receptor beta chains were read from a single sample in a study of shared clonotypes between healthy human individuals. Some clones are missing from TCRdb's copy, which holds only in-frame ones; the method was immunoSEQ multiplex PCR. This sample has around 2.5 million clones, with 80% to 95% found just once. Sequencing used naive CD4+ T cells from PBMCs. Every receptor here comes from a young man in good health. Some clones in this sample may be carry-over from other donors' samples. Both conserved end residues are part of each CDR3. D genes are given only for firm matches. The size field is filled for only some rows; it gives once, few, many or a size class.

NA	TRBV11-2	NA	TRBJ2-7	TGTGCCAGCAGCTCATCCGTCGCGGCCTCCTACGAGCAGTACTTC	CASSSSVAASYEQYF
NA	TRBV28	NA	TRBJ1-4	TGTGCCAGCAACACGGGGGGGTTTAATGAAAAACTGTTTTTT	CASNTGGFNEKLFF
NA	TRBV19	NA	TRBJ1-2	TGTGCCAGTACCCAACCTGGGGGGCATGGCTACACCTTC	CASTQPGGHGYTF
TRBD1	TRBV4-1	NA	TRBJ2-5	TGCGCCAGCAGCCCCCCCGGGACAGGGGTGGAGACCCAGTACTTC	CASSPPGTGVETQYF
TRBD1	TRBV18	NA	TRBJ2-7	TGTGCCAGCTCACCAGGGGACAGGGCTAGCCACGAGCAGTACTTC	CASSPGDRASHEQYF
NA	TRBV5-6	few	TRBJ2-2	TGTGCCAGCAGCGCCGGGACTGGTGATGCCGGGGAGCTGTTTTTT	CASSAGTGDAGELFF
NA	TRBV6-5	NA	TRBJ2-7	TGTGCCAGCAGTAGGACACACGACTTCTACGAGCAGTACTTC	CASSRTHDFYEQYF
NA	TRBV6-5	NA	TRBJ2-7	TGTGCCAGCAGACGGGACATTCTATACGAGCAGTACTTC	CASRRDILYEQYF
NA	TRBV2	NA	TRBJ2-1	TGTGCCAGCGAGCCGGCGGGAAGGGGTAATGAGCAGTTCTTC	CASEPAGRGNEQFF
TRBD2	TRBV5-6	NA	TRBJ2-2	TGTGCCAGCAGCTTGCTTCCGGGCGGGAGTAGCACCGGGGAGCTGTTTTTT	CASSLLPGGSSTGELFF
TRBD1	TRBV5-1	NA	TRBJ2-3	TGCGCCAGCAGCTTGGGTGGGACAGGGGGCGCAGATACGCAGTATTTT	CASSLGGTGGADTQYF
TRBD2	TRBV28	NA	TRBJ2-7	TGTGCCAGCAAGTCACTAGCGGGAGGGGCCTACGAGCAGTACTTC	CASKSLAGGAYEQYF
TRBD1	TRBV28	NA	TRBJ1-4	TGTGCCAGCAGTTTACCGGGACAGGAGACTGAAAAACTGTTTTTT	CASSLPGQETEKLFF
TRBD2	TRBV11-3	once	TRBJ2-7	TGTGCCAGCAGCGTCGGGACTAGCGGCTACGAGCAGTACTTC	CASSVGTSGYEQYF
NA	TRBV6-1	once	TRBJ2-2	TGTGCCAGCAGTGAATTGTTAGGTCAGGGCTTTGAGCTGTTTTTT	CASSELLGQGFELFF
NA	TRBV20-1	NA	TRBJ2-5	TGCAGTGCCCTAGGGGAGACCCAGTACTTC	CSALGETQYF
TRBD2	TRBV15	NA	TRBJ2-3	TGTGCCACCAGCAGAGATTTCGCTAGCGGGAGGAGTACAGATACGCAGTATTTT	CATSRDFASGRSTDTQYF
TRBD2	TRBV5-4	NA	TRBJ2-7	TGTGCCAGCAGCTTGGATTACGGGACTAGCGGGTCTTGG	CASSLDYGTSGSW
TRBD2	TRBV7-2	NA	TRBJ2-2	TGTGCCAGCAGCCGGACTAGCGGGTTAAGAAACACCGGGGAGCTGTTTTTT	CASSRTSGLRNTGELFF
NA	TRBV18	NA	TRBJ2-5	TGTGCCAGCTCACCTTTAGCATCGGAGACCCAGTACTTC	CASSPLASETQYF
TRBD2	TRBV28	NA	TRBJ2-5	TGTGCCAGCAGGGCGGGGACTAGCGGGGAAAGATCGAACTTC	CASRAGTSGERSNF
NA	TRBV5-4	NA	TRBJ1-4	TGTGCCAGCAGCTTGGACCGCCAAGAAAAACTGTTTTTT	CASSLDRQEKLFF
NA	TRBV2	NA	TRBJ2-5	TGTGCCAGCAGTGAACAGGAGGGGACCCAGTACTTC	CASSEQEGTQYF
TRBD1	TRBV29-1	NA	TRBJ2-7	TGCAGCGTTGGGGGGACAGGTTTCTACGAGCAGTACTTC	CSVGGTGFYEQYF
NA	TRBV15	NA	TRBJ1-4	TGTGCCACCAGCAACAGGCGGGACGAAAAACTGTTTTTT	CATSNRRDEKLFF
TRBD2	TRBV5-1	NA	TRBJ2-2	TGCGCCAGCAGCTTGGGACTAGCTCGAAACACCGGGGAGCTGTTTTTT	CASSLGLARNTGELFF
NA	TRBV7-9	NA	TRBJ1-5	TGTGCCAGCAGCTCCGGCCCCGTGGGGCCCCAGCATTTT	CASSSGPVGPQHF
NA	TRBV10-3	NA	TRBJ2-3	TGTGCCACCCGGCCAGATGGGGGTAGCACAGATACGCAGTATTTT	CATRPDGGSTDTQYF
TRBD2	TRBV5-1	NA	TRBJ2-5	TGCGCCAGCAGCTTGTTGCGGGGGGGCGAAGAGACCCAGTACTTC	CASSLLRGGEETQYF
NA	TRBV9	NA	TRBJ2-1	TGTGCCAGCAGCCCCGGGACATACAATGAGCAGTTCTTC	CASSPGTYNEQFF
NA	TRBV7-3	NA	TRBJ1-1	TGTGCCAGCAGCTTAAGGGGAAGACAACAGAACACTGAAGCTTTCTTT	CASSLRGRQQNTEAFF
NA	TRBV14	NA	TRBJ1-1	TGTGCCAGCAGCCAAGATGTGGCAGGGGCAACTTTCTTT	CASSQDVAGATFF
NA	TRBV19	NA	TRBJ1-4	TGTGCCAGTAGCCGGACCTCCTCGGGGGCTAATGAAAAACTGTTTTTT	CASSRTSSGANEKLFF